This T cell receptor beta chain came from a study of cytomegalovirus exposure and HLA in healthy donors. Study results and caveats: Among TCR beta chains, those listed as cytomegalovirus-associated numbered about 160. V- and J-gene trimming in TCR beta was tied to a missense DCLRE1C variant by an analysis performed later. Presence/absence analyses took donor sequencing depth as roughly uniform.

Germline lookup yields CDR1 SQVTM and CDR2 ANQGSEA. V lost 6 bases, J lost 9 bases, and 15 bases stayed unmatched. The CDR3 has 14 residues. With regard to this clone: Its antigen is still unknown.

Primers: 60 Vbeta forward and 13 Jbeta reverse. The repertoire was sequenced with immunoSEQ multiplex PCR; TCRdb's copy has only in-frame clones and lacks some. Among about 130,000 clones listed, about four fifths were seen once. The rearrangement joins TRBV29-1 to TRBJ2-5, with 8 positions matching TRBD2. The source material was PBMCs. This sequence originates from a man in his forties or fifties in good health and CMV-seronegative. The DNA for the CDR3 is TGCAGCGTAAAGCCTAGCGGGCCGCCCTCAGCCCAGTACTTC. As protein: CSVKPSGPPSAQYF.